This is a list of T cell receptor beta chains from one sample in a study of cytomegalovirus exposure and HLA in healthy donors. Repertoires were generated with immunoSEQ multiplex PCR, while TCRdb's copy carries only in-frame clones and drops some. The table lists 100,000 to 150,000 clones, roughly nine tenths of them singletons. The source material was PBMCs. Every receptor here comes from a woman under 30 in good health and CMV-seronegative. Each CDR3 is given with its conserved first and last residue. The order of the fields is V gene, clone size, J gene, D gene, CDR3 DNA, CDR3 protein. The D gene is left open where the match is weak. Size is omitted from some rows. Given values are once, few, many or a class for expanded clones.

TRBV6-1	NA	TRBJ2-1	NA	TGTGCCAGCAGCCCCGGGGACATAATATTATGGGAGCAGTTCTTC	CASSPGDIILWEQFF
TRBV2	NA	TRBJ1-2	TRBD1	TGTGCCAGCCGGGACAGGCTGGCGGATGGCTACACCTTC	CASRDRLADGYTF
TRBV2	NA	TRBJ2-7	TRBD1	TGTGCCAGCAGTGCGGACAGGGTCCACGAGCAGTACTTC	CASSADRVHEQYF
TRBV30	NA	TRBJ2-1	TRBD2	TGTGCCTGGTGCCCCGGGCTAGCGGGGGGCAGGGAGCAGTTCTTC	CAWCPGLAGGREQFF
TRBV19	NA	TRBJ2-1	TRBD2	TGTGCCAGTAGTATACGCCACCGTGGACTAGCGGGAGACAATGAGCAGTTCTTC	CASSIRHRGLAGDNEQFF
TRBV5-6	NA	TRBJ2-3	NA	TGTGCCAGCAGCTTGGCGGCGGGACGGACAGATACGCAGTATTTT	CASSLAAGRTDTQYF
TRBV27	NA	TRBJ1-2	NA	TGTGCCAGCAGGCCGGAGAGCCTAGTTTTTGGGGGCGAATATGGCTACACCTTC	CASRPESLVFGGEYGYTF
TRBV6-5	once	TRBJ1-3	NA	TGTGCCAGCAGTTACTCGGCCAGAGGAAACACCATATATTTT	CASSYSARGNTIYF
TRBV29-1	NA	TRBJ1-1	NA	TGCAGCGTTGAGGGGCTGGGTGGGGCCACTGAAGCTTTCTTT	CSVEGLGGATEAFF
TRBV28	NA	TRBJ2-2	TRBD2	TGTGCCAGCAGCGTAAGCGGGAGCGACGGGGAGCTGTTTTTT	CASSVSGSDGELFF
TRBV5-6	NA	TRBJ2-5	NA	TGTGCCAGCAGCTTGGTAGCGGAAGAGACCCAGTACTTC	CASSLVAEETQYF
TRBV6-1	few	TRBJ2-1	TRBD2	TGTGCCAGCAGTGAAAGTGAGACTAGCGGTCACAATGAGCAGTTCTTC	CASSESETSGHNEQFF
TRBV6-6	few	TRBJ1-6	TRBD1	TGTGCCAGCAGCCCTGGACAGGGTAGAAATTCACCCCTCCACTTT	CASSPGQGRNSPLHF
TRBV9	NA	TRBJ1-2	TRBD1	TGTGCCAGCAGCGTAGATGGCGGAGGAGGGGGCGATGGCTACACCTTC	CASSVDGGGGGDGYTF
TRBV30	NA	TRBJ2-3	NA	TGTGCCTGCCGGGGGTTTACAGATACGCAGTATTTT	CACRGFTDTQYF
TRBV6-1	NA	TRBJ2-2	TRBD2	TGTGCCAGCAGTGAAAGGACTAGCGGGCCCACCGGGGAGCTGTTTTTT	CASSERTSGPTGELFF
TRBV5-1	NA	TRBJ2-3	TRBD1	TGCGCCAGCAGCTTGCCAGGGGGTAACACAGATACGCAGTATTTT	CASSLPGGNTDTQYF
TRBV19	NA	TRBJ2-1	NA	TGTGCCAGTAGCGGTCACAATGAGCAGTTCTTC	CASSGHNEQFF
TRBV30	NA	TRBJ2-6	TRBD1	TGTGCTCTCGTCCCGGGACAGATATTTACCTCCTCTGGGGCCAACGTCCTGACTTTC	CALVPGQIFTSSGANVLTF
TRBV11-2	NA	TRBJ2-1	NA	TGTGCCAGCAGCCGCACGGACTCCTCGAGAAACAATGAGCAGTTCTTC	CASSRTDSSRNNEQFF
TRBV6-6	NA	TRBJ1-4	NA	TGTGCCAGCGGGAGGACAACTAATGAAAAACTGTTTTTT	CASGRTTNEKLFF
TRBV6-6	NA	TRBJ2-2	NA	TGTGCCAGCCTTGACCGGGGGGCCGCTTTTACCGGGGAGCTGTTTTTT	CASLDRGAAFTGELFF
TRBV29-1	NA	TRBJ2-3	NA	TGCAGCGTTGAAGATCATAAGCGGGCTAGCACAGATACGCAGTATTTT	CSVEDHKRASTDTQYF
TRBV4-1	NA	TRBJ2-1	NA	TGCGCCAGCAGCCAAGTAGAAGCCTCCTACAATGAGCAGTTCTTC	CASSQVEASYNEQFF
TRBV28	few	TRBJ1-5	TRBD1	TGTGCCAGCAGTTTAGGACAGGGGAGTTACAATCAGCCCCAGCATTTT	CASSLGQGSYNQPQHF
TRBV18	NA	TRBJ2-1	TRBD1	TGTGCCAGCTCACCAGCGCAGGGGGTGTCCTACAATGAGCAGTTCTTC	CASSPAQGVSYNEQFF
TRBV19	NA	TRBJ2-1	TRBD2	TGTGCCAGTAGGGGGGGACTAGGAGGGAATGAGCAGTTCTTC	CASRGGLGGNEQFF
TRBV7-9	NA	TRBJ2-1	TRBD1	TGTGCCAGCAGCTTTATGGGACAGACCTACAATGAGCAGTTCTTC	CASSFMGQTYNEQFF
TRBV6-7	NA	TRBJ1-3	NA	TGTGCCAGCAGCTTACGTAGGACAGCAAACTCTGGAAACACCATATATTTT	CASSLRRTANSGNTIYF
TRBV19	NA	TRBJ1-4	NA	TGTGCCAGTAGTATAAGTAATGTACGGGAAAAACTGTTTTTT	CASSISNVREKLFF
TRBV2	NA	TRBJ2-4	NA	TGTGCCAGCAGTGTGGACATACTAGCCAAAAACATTCAGTACTTC	CASSVDILAKNIQYF
TRBV12-5	NA	TRBJ2-5	TRBD2	TGTGCTAGTGGTTCAGAGCGGGGGGGCCGAGAGACCCAGTACTTC	CASGSERGGRETQYF
TRBV29-1	NA	TRBJ2-2	TRBD2	TGCAGCGTTGAGGAGCTAGCGGGGAACACCGGGGAGCTGTTTTTT	CSVEELAGNTGELFF
TRBV19	NA	TRBJ2-7	NA	TGTGCCAGTAGGCACACGGGGGGCTTCGACGAGCAGTACTTC	CASRHTGGFDEQYF
TRBV9	few	TRBJ2-1	NA	TGTGCCAGCAGCTTACTAGTCGAAACCTACAATGAGCAGTTCTTC	CASSLLVETYNEQFF
TRBV28	NA	TRBJ1-3	TRBD1	TGTGCCAGCAGTGCCCGACAGGGGTGGCGCGGAAACACCATATATTTT	CASSARQGWRGNTIYF
TRBV6-4	NA	TRBJ2-3	TRBD2	TGTGCCAGCAGTGACGCTAGCGGCAGCACAGATACGCAGTATTTT	CASSDASGSTDTQYF
TRBV5-1	NA	TRBJ2-5	TRBD2	TGCGCCAGCAGCTTGGCCGGGTCAGCGGGGGAAGAGACCCAGTACTTC	CASSLAGSAGEETQYF
TRBV5-1	NA	TRBJ1-1	NA	TGCGCCAGCAGCCCCGATGGGCGGGAGAACACTGAAGCTTTCTTT	CASSPDGRENTEAFF
TRBV6-1	NA	TRBJ2-7	NA	TGTGCCAGCAGCGCTAGGAATCCCTACGAGCAGTACTTC	CASSARNPYEQYF
TRBV27	NA	TRBJ2-7	TRBD1	TGTGCCAGCGGAGATCCGGGACAGGGGTCTTTGCAGTACTTC	CASGDPGQGSLQYF
TRBV28	once	TRBJ2-1	NA	TGTGCCAGCAGTTTACAGGGGAGCGGGGTTCAGAATGAGCAGTTCTTC	CASSLQGSGVQNEQFF
TRBV9	NA	TRBJ2-1	TRBD2	TGTGCCAGCAGCGGATGGACTAGCGGGATATACAATGAGCAGTTCTTC	CASSGWTSGIYNEQFF
TRBV28	NA	TRBJ2-1	TRBD2	TGTGCCATCACGACTAGCGGGAGGAGTGAGCAGTTCTTC	CAITTSGRSEQFF
TRBV12-5	few	TRBJ2-2	TRBD2	TGTGCTAGTGGTTTGGGCGGACTAGCGGAATCCACCGGGGAGCTGTTTTTT	CASGLGGLAESTGELFF
TRBV4-3	once	TRBJ2-1	TRBD2	TGCGCCAGCAGCCAAGATCGGGGGGGCAATGAGCAGTTCTTC	CASSQDRGGNEQFF
TRBV6-1	once	TRBJ2-5	TRBD2	TGTGCCAGCAGTGAATTTTTCGCGGGGGTGGAGGAGACCCAGTACTTC	CASSEFFAGVEETQYF
TRBV30	NA	TRBJ1-1	NA	TGTGCCTGGAGTAGGAGATATGCATCGAACGTGAACACTGAAGCTTTCTTT	CAWSRRYASNVNTEAFF
TRBV6-5	NA	TRBJ2-7	NA	TGTGCCAGCAGTTACTCGAGGGGAGGCGTCGAGCAGTACTTC	CASSYSRGGVEQYF
TRBV30	NA	TRBJ2-1	NA	TGTGCCTGGAGGGAGTCCACTGATGAGCAGTTCTTC	CAWRESTDEQFF
TRBV4-2	NA	TRBJ2-2	TRBD2	TGTGCCAGCAGCCTGGGACTATCGGCTTACACCGGGGAGCTGTTTTTT	CASSLGLSAYTGELFF